Below are 17 T cell receptor beta chains sequenced from a single sample in a study of blood T cell repertoires in COVID-19. Some clones are missing from TCRdb's copy, which holds only in-frame ones; the method was immunoSEQ multiplex PCR. The sample has more than 60,000 clones, 88% seen once. Input material: PBMCs or T cells enriched from blood (not recorded which). The receptor set was obtained from a middle-aged woman who had recovered from COVID-19.

The chain couples TRBV9 to TRBJ2-3; TRBD2 might be the D (5 bases). The CDR3 length is 13 residues. V was shortened by 0 bases and J by 5 bases, with 7 bases between the two germline ends. In germline, CDR1 is SGDLS, CDR2 YYNGEE. CDR3 sequence reads: CASSVAGKDTQYF. CDR3 DNA: TGTGCCAGCAGCGTAGCGGGGAAAGATACGCAGTATTTT.

This CDR3 reads CASSRDYQETQYF. CDR3 nucleotide sequence: TGTGCCAGCAGCCGGGACTATCAAGAGACCCAGTACTTC. The chain is built from TRBV12-3 or TRBV12-4 and TRBJ2-5; 7 positions match TRBD2. Germline trimming cut 6 bases from V and 2 bases from J; bases unmatched to any gene: 3. The CDR3 spans 13 residues.

V and J are TRBV11-2 and TRBJ2-1; tentatively, D is TRBD1 (5 bases). Trimming shortened V by 6 bases and J by 2 bases, and 11 bases separated the two germline ends. CDR1 and CDR2 (germline): SGHAT, FQNNGV. This CDR3 region has 14 residues. The CDR3, as DNA: TGTGCCAGCAGGTGGGGCGGTACCTACAATGAGCAGTTCTTC. It codes for CASRWGGTYNEQFF.

The V gene is TRBV4-2, the J gene TRBJ2-3, with unresolved D. Trimming stripped 0 bases from V and 6 bases from J, with 7 bases between. CDR3 length: 13 residues. Germline lookup yields CDR1 LGHNA and CDR2 YNFKEQ. CDR3 in amino acids: CASSQDGSDTQYF. DNA for the CDR3: TGTGCCAGCAGCCAAGATGGCTCCGATACGCAGTATTTT.

The rearrangement joins TRBV3-1 (or the pseudogene TRBV3-2) to TRBJ2-3, with D tentatively TRBD2 (6 bases). From germline, CDR1 is LGHDT and CDR2 YNNKEL (reference sequence). CDR3 length: 15 residues. V was cut by 8 bases and J by 3 bases, with 18 bases left in between. This chain's CDR3 is CASENRLGGTDTQYF. CDR3 DNA: TGTGCCAGCGAAAACAGACTAGGCGGAACAGATACGCAGTATTTT.

A few counts support this clone. The chain combines TRBV6-5 with TRBJ1-1; D is unresolved. V was shortened by 7 bases and J by 5 bases, with 5 bases between the two germline ends. Germline V gene lookup returns CDR1 MNHEY and CDR2 SVGAGI. CDR3 length equals 10 residues. The CDR3 nucleotides are TGTGCCAGCATATATACTGAAGCTTTCTTT. As protein: CASIYTEAFF.

The chain joins TRBV24-1 to TRBJ2-3, with 7 nucleotides matching TRBD2. After removal of 3 bases from V and 5 bases from J, the junction contained 10 bases not matched to a gene. Germline V gene lookup returns CDR1 KGHDR and CDR2 SFDVKD. This CDR3 has 16 residues. CDR3 DNA sequence: TGTGCCACCAGTGATGCGTTGGCGGGGGTGATAGATACGCAGTATTTT. As protein: CATSDALAGVIDTQYF.

The chain combines TRBV6-4 with TRBJ2-3, with 9 bases that match TRBD2. CDR3 length: 16 residues. Per germline, CDR1 MRHNA and CDR2 SNTAGT. The V gene end was trimmed by 10 bases and the J gene end by 6 bases; junction bases not matched to a gene: 17. The CDR3 DNA reads TGTGCCACCTCGGTCAGTGGGCGGGGGGGCGACGATACGCAGTATTTT. This codes for CATSVSGRGGDDTQYF.

The V and J genes are TRBV7-9 and TRBJ2-1; maybe TRBD1 (5 bases). This CDR3 has 14 amino acids. Per germline, CDR1 SEHNR and CDR2 FQNEAQ (reference sequence). V gave up 5 bases and J gave up 0 bases, with 8 bases separating them. The CDR3 DNA sequence: TGTGCCAGCAGCCTACAGGACTCCTACAATGAGCAGTTCTTC. Its protein is CASSLQDSYNEQFF.

Written as DNA, the CDR3 is TGTGCCAGCAGCGTAGAGGGGCTTTACTCGGACGAGCAGTACTTC. It codes for CASSVEGLYSDEQYF. The rearrangement uses TRBV9 and TRBJ2-7; D might be TRBD1 (5 bases). Germline CDR1 and CDR2: SGDLS and YYNGEE. The ends were cut back, 0 bases at V and 5 bases at J, with 15 bases in the middle. CDR3 length: 15 amino acids.

The rearrangement uses TRBV9 and TRBJ1-1; 12 positions agree with TRBD1. Germline trimming cut 3 bases from V and 5 bases from J; bases unmatched to any gene: 20. The CDR3 runs to 20 residues. Germline CDR1 is SGDLS and CDR2 is YYNGEE. CDR3 residues: CASSAIRPGQGAREKTEAFF. CDR3 nucleotide sequence: TGTGCCAGCAGCGCTATACGGCCGGGACAGGGGGCAAGAGAGAAAACTGAAGCTTTCTTT.

This clone was seen once. The CDR3 region is CASSLPPNEKLFF. The CDR3 region has the DNA TGTGCGAGCTCTCTTCCCCCTAATGAAAAACTGTTTTTT. V is TRBV2 and J is TRBJ1-4; D remains ambiguous. The germline V gene encodes CDR1 SNHLY and CDR2 FYNNEI. This CDR3 is 13 amino acids long.

V usage is TRBV13 and J usage is TRBJ1-2, with D unclear. Germline V lookup: CDR1 PRHDT, CDR2 FYEKMQ (reference sequence). There are 14 residues in the CDR3. Trimming shortened V by 0 bases and J by 3 bases, and 8 bases separated the two germline ends. CDR3 region: CASSLGVLDYGYTF. The CDR3, as DNA: TGTGCCAGCAGCTTAGGGGTACTTGACTATGGCTACACCTTC.

The V call is TRBV6-5, the J call TRBJ2-7; TRBD1 might be the D (5 bases). Germline V gene sequence: CDR1 MNHEY, CDR2 SVGAGI. The CDR3 consists of 14 residues. V was cut by 2 bases and J by 5 bases, with 13 bases left in between. CDR3: CASSYDVHRNEQYF. The CDR3 DNA reads TGTGCCAGCAGTTACGACGTCCACAGGAACGAGCAGTACTTC.

The chain carries TRBV24-1 and TRBJ1-1; D remains unclear. Trimming cost V 0 bases and J 11 bases, with 24 bases left between them. The CDR3 spans 17 residues. Germline V gene sequence: CDR1 KGHDR, CDR2 SFDVKD. CDR3 DNA: TGTGCCACCAGTGATTTGCATTTGCCCGACGGGGATGATGGGGCTTTCTTT. It encodes CATSDLHLPDGDDGAFF.

V is TRBV25-1 and J is TRBJ2-1; possibly TRBD2 for D (5 bases). The V end lost 0 bases, the J end lost 11 bases, and 14 bases lay between the germline ends. The germline gives CDR1 MGHDK, CDR2 SYGVNS. The CDR3 has 14 amino acids. The CDR3 sequence is CASSEYTVEAQQFF. In DNA form, the CDR3 reads TGTGCCAGCAGTGAATATACCGTGGAGGCCCAGCAGTTCTTC.

The chain recombines TRBV19 with TRBJ2-2, with 7 bases lining up with TRBD2. CDR3 size: 14 residues. From germline, CDR1 is LNHDA and CDR2 SQIVND (reference sequence). V was clipped by 7 bases and J by 4 bases; unmatched bases: 6. The CDR3 DNA is TGTGCCAGTATGCCTAGCGGTAGCACCGGGGAGCTGTTTTTT. Protein: CASMPSGSTGELFF.